This TCR beta chain was obtained from a study of tumor-infiltrating lymphocytes in primary liver carcinoma. V lost 2 bases and J lost 1, with 7 bases in between. Looked up from germline, CDR1 is MNHEY and CDR2 is SMNVEV (reference sequence). There are 14 residues in the CDR3. The roughly 17-32 mg bulk tissue piece was not sorted before simultaneous RNA and DNA extraction. Total RNA amounting to 450 to 550 ng was the source from which TCR beta cDNA was made with a constant-region primer. The TCR beta library was amplified through three nested multiplex PCR rounds in a modified ARM-PCR procedure. The first two PCR rounds used TRBV1-TRBV30 primers with a Cbeta primer, 10 cycles each. Each CDR3 protein is one row after TCRdb ran MiXCR on the multiplex PCR reads. The top ten clones hold 7% to 10% of a sample with roughly 120,000 distinct CDR3 sequences, around 60% of them seen once.

This TCR was sampled from a woman aged 55-69 years with primary liver carcinoma and hepatitis B virus infection. Sequenced input: liver tumor tissue from sampling region 1. Regarding subset: tumor region T1, superior pole. The genes are TRBV27 and TRBJ2-3; D call uncertain. The CDR3 reads CASSLSIGTDTQYF. CDR3 in DNA: TGTGCCAGCAGTTTAAGTATCGGCACAGATACGCAGTATTTT.